What follows describes a single T cell receptor beta chain. Compared with germline, one end of the junction differs, possibly owing to a read error. The sample comes from a study of cytomegalovirus exposure and HLA in healthy donors. With 60 Vbeta and 13 Jbeta primers, the PCR was carried out. Data came from immunoSEQ multiplex PCR; TCRdb stores just in-frame clones and leaves some out. Here the sample spans around 120,000 clones, 70% to 75% being singletons. The receptor's source is a woman aged 40 to 49 in good health and CMV-seronegative. The sample taken for sequencing was PBMCs.

Written as DNA, the CDR3 is TGTGCCGTCAGTGACCCCTCGGGGGTGGGCACGCAAGAGACCCAGTACTTC. This translates into CAVSDPSGVGTQETQYF. The chain joins TRBV10-3 to TRBJ2-5; a possible D gene is TRBD2 (6 bases). CDR1 and CDR2 from the germline V gene are ENHRY and SYGVKD. The CDR3 consists of 17 residues.